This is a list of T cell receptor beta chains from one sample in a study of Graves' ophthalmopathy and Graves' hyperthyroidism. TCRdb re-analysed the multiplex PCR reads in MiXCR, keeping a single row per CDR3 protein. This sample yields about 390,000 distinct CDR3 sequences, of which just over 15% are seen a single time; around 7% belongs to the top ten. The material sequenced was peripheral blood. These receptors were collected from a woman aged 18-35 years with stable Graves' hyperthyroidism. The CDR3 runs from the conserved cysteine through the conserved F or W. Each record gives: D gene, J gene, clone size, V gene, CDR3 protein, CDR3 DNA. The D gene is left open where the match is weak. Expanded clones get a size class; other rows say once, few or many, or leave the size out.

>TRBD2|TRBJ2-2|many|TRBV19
CASSIDRGGTGELFF
TGTGCCAGTAGTATAGATCGCGGGGGCACCGGGGAGCTGTTTTTT
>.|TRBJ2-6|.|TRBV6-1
CASSENWISSGANVLTF
TGTGCCAGCAGTGAAAACTGGATAAGCTCTGGGGCCAACGTCCTGACTTTC
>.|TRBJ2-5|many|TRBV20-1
CSARDDIQETQYF
TGCAGTGCTAGAGATGATATCCAAGAGACCCAGTACTTC
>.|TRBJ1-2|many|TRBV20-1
CSARDSGQGGAYGYTF
TGCAGTGCTAGAGATTCGGGACAAGGAGGTGCCTATGGCTACACCTTC
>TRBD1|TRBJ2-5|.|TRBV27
CASSSRLTGAQETQYF
TGTGCCAGCAGTTCCCGACTCACAGGGGCGCAAGAGACCCAGTACTTC
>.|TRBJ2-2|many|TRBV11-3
CASSLRGNTGELFF
TGTGCCAGCAGCTTGCGGGGAAACACCGGGGAGCTGTTTTTT
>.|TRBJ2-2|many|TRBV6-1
CASSQGGAGTGELFF
TGTGCCAGCAGCCAGGGGGGGGCTGGCACCGGGGAGCTGTTTTTT
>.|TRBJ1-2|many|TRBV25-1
CASSEIGPAGGYTF
TGTGCCAGCAGTGAAATCGGACCCGCGGGTGGCTACACCTTC
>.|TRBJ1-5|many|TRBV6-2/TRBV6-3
CASGYSAGSGSNQPQHF
TGTGCCAGCGGTTACTCGGCAGGGTCCGGGAGCAATCAGCCCCAGCATTTT
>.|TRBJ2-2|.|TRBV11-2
CASSKGQGIAGANTGELFF
TGTGCCAGCAGCAAGGGACAGGGAATAGCGGGGGCCAACACCGGGGAGCTGTTTTTT
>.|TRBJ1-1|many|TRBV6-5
CASSLPRSTEAFF
TGTGCCAGCAGTTTACCCCGGAGCACTGAAGCTTTCTTT
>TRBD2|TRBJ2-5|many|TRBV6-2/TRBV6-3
CASSYSSGTTQETQYF
TGTGCCAGCAGTTACTCGAGTGGGACTACCCAAGAGACCCAGTACTTC
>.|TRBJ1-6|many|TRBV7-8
CASGRGASPLHF
TGTGCCAGCGGTCGGGGGGCCTCACCCCTCCACTTT
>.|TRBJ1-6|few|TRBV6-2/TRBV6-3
CASSYDGYYNSPLHF
TGTGCCAGCAGTTACGACGGCTATTATAATTCACCCCTCCACTTT
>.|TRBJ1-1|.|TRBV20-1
CSARVAYSAEAFF
TGCAGTGCTAGAGTAGCCTACTCGGCTGAAGCTTTCTTT
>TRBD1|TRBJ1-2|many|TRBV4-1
CASRRTGEDGYTF
TGCGCCAGCAGACGAACAGGGGAGGATGGCTACACCTTC
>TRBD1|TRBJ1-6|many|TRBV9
CASSPPRQGHSPLHF
TGTGCCAGCAGCCCACCCCGACAGGGCCATTCACCCCTCCACTTT
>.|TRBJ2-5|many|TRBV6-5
CASSYSGERETQYF
TGTGCCAGCAGTTACTCAGGCGAGCGGGAGACCCAGTACTTC
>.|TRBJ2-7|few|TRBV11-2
CASNLEAAYEQYF
TGTGCCAGCAACTTAGAGGCAGCCTACGAGCAGTACTTC
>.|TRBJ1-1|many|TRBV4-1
CASSFGGGIRNTEAFF
TGCGCCAGCAGCTTCGGCGGAGGTATCCGGAACACTGAAGCTTTCTTT
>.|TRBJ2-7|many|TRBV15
CATSRDGRSEQYF
TGTGCCACCAGCAGAGATGGGCGTTCCGAGCAGTACTTC
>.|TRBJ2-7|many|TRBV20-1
CSARVRSYEQYF
TGCAGTGCTAGAGTTAGATCCTACGAGCAGTACTTC
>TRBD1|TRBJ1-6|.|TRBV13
CASSLTSQGGGNSHLHF
TGTGCCAGCAGCTTAACATCACAGGGGGGAGGAAATTCACACCTCCACTTT
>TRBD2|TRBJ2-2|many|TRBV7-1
CASSSPTGRVEVSNTGELFF
TGTGCCAGCAGCTCCCCAACGGGGAGGGTTGAGGTATCGAACACCGGGGAGCTGTTTTTT
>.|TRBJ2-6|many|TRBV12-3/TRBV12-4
CASSTTAGANVLTF
TGTGCCAGCAGTACGACAGCTGGGGCCAACGTCCTGACTTTC
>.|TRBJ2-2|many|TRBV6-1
CASTSHSGTGELFF
TGTGCCAGCACCTCGCACTCCGGCACCGGGGAGCTGTTTTTT
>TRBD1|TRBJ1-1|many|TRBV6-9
CASSYWDRGLNEAFF
TGTGCCAGCAGTTATTGGGACAGGGGCTTAAATGAAGCTTTCTTT
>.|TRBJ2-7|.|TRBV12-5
CASGPPGFTYEQYF
TGTGCTAGTGGTCCACCCGGGTTTACCTACGAGCAGTACTTC
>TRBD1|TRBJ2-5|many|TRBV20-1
CSARTGTGRGETQYF
TGCAGTGCTAGAACCGGGACAGGGAGGGGAGAGACCCAGTACTTC
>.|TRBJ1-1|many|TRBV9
CASSGANLNTEAFF
TGTGCCAGCAGCGGAGCGAACCTGAACACTGAAGCTTTCTTT
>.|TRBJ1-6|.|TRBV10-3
CAIGQGDNSPLHF
TGTGCCATCGGCCAGGGAGATAATTCACCCCTCCACTTT
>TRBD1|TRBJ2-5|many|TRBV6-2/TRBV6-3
CASSKGTVLQETQYF
TGTGCCAGCTCCAAAGGGACAGTATTACAGGAGACCCAGTACTTC